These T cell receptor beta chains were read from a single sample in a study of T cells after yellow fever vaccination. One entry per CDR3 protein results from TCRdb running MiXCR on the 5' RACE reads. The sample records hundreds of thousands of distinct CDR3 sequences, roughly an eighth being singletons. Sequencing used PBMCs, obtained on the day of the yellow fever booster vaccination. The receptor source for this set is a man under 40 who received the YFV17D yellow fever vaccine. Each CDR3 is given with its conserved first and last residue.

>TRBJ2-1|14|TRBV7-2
CASSPGLAGDEQFF
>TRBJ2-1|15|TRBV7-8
CASSPRLAGSHEQFF
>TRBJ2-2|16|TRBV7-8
CASSGRSGPNTGELFF
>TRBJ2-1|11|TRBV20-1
CSSPRLNEQFF
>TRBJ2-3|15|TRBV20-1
CSANKEGRGPDTQYF
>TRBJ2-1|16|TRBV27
CASSPARLAGGSEQFF
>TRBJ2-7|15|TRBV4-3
CASSQEPDRGYEQYF
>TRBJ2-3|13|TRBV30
CAANRILTDTQYF
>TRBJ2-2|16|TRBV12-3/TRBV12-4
CASSPLAGANTGELFF
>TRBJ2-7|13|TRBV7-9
CASSHRDGLEQYF
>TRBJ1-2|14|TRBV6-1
CASSEVDSYYGYTF
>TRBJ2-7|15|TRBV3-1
CASSQVTPGIGEQYF
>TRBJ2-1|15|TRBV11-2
CASSSGTGTYNEQFF
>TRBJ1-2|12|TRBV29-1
CSVEDPNYGYTF
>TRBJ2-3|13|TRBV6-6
CASGGTGTDTQYF
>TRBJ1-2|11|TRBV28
CASSSSVGYTF
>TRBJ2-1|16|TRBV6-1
CASSLLGGRANNEQFF
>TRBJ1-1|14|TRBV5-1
CASATGQANTEAFF
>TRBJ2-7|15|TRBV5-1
CASSPVLGQGTAQYF
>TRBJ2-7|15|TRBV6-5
CASSYQGTGVIEQYF
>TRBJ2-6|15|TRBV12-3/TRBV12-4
CASTRLVKGANVLTF
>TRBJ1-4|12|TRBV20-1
CSARTGREKLFF
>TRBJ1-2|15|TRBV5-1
CASSLTSTGSYGYTF
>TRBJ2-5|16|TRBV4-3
CASSQVLTAYQETQYF
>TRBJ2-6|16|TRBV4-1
CASSQDSGSWDNVLTF
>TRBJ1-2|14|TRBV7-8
CASSIYIAALASTF
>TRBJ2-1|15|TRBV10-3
CAISEISGGQSEQFF
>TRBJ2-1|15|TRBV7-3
CASSFLPSSYNEQFF
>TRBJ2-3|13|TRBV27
CASRQENTDTQYF
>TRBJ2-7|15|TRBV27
CASSPINRGSYEQYF
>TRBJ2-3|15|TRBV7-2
CASSLGGTVPNTQYF
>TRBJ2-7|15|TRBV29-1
CSVEDEAGRGGEQYF
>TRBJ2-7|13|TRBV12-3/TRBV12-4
CASKDSGIKEQYF
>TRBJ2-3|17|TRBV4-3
CASSQDQVGSGTDTQYF
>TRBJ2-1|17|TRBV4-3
CASSQGPLLGGVNEQFF